The 24 T cell receptor beta chains listed next were all sequenced from one sample in a study of Ad26.COV2.S vaccination and SARS-CoV-2 variants. Treatment here: roughly 20 received Ad26.COV2.S at low or high dose, single or two shots; about 5 received placebo; per-sample allocation not given. Sampling took place 63 days after the first vaccine or placebo injection. Here immunoSEQ multiplex PCR was the method, and the copy in TCRdb shows in-frame clones only, minus some. The sample holds fewer than 800,000 clones, 89% seen once. The starting material was peripheral blood, obtained in a trial of Ad26.COV2.S vaccine versus placebo. These receptor sequences come from a person between 18 and 65 years old who received the Ad26.COV2.S COVID-19 vaccine or a placebo.

The V gene is TRBV7-9, the J gene TRBJ2-3, with 9 bases that match TRBD1. After removal of 4 bases from V and 10 bases from J, the junction contained 3 bases not matched to a gene. This CDR3 is built from 12 residues. Germline V gives CDR1 SEHNR, CDR2 FQNEAQ (reference sequence). The CDR3 nucleotides read TGTGCCAGCAGCTGGGGACAGGGCTCGCAGTATTTT. Translation: CASSWGQGSQYF.

V is TRBV7-2 and J is TRBJ2-1, with 9 positions matching TRBD2. V shed 5 bases, J shed 1 base, and the junction held 3 bases outside the gene matches. The CDR3 is 15 amino acids. From germline, CDR1 is SGHTA and CDR2 FQGNSA. CDR3 nucleotides: TGTGCCAGCAGCCCGACTAGCGGATCCTACAATGAGCAGTTCTTC. Translated, it gives CASSPTSGSYNEQFF.

The chain recombines TRBV7-9 with TRBJ1-1, with a weak D call TRBD1 (5 bases). The CDR3 length is 14 residues. CDR1 and CDR2 (germline): SEHNR, FQNEAQ (reference sequence). Deletions cut 2 bases from V and 1 base from J, with 8 bases between. The CDR3 spells CASSLTGTNTEAFF. The CDR3 DNA sequence: TGTGCCAGCAGCTTAACGGGGACGAACACTGAAGCTTTCTTT.

CDR3 sequence reads: CASSFGTGVILYEQYF. CDR3 DNA: TGTGCCAGCAGCTTTGGGACTGGAGTGATCCTCTACGAGCAGTACTTC. The chain joins TRBV11-2 to TRBJ2-7, with D maybe TRBD2 (6 bases). This CDR3 spans 16 amino acids. The V and J ends lost 3 bases and 3 bases respectively, with 18 bases between them. Germline loops: CDR1 SGHAT, CDR2 FQNNGV.

The V and J genes are TRBV18 and TRBJ2-1; D call uncertain. Trimming took off 0 bases at V and 1 base at J, with 7 bases between the two ends. CDR1 KGHSH and CDR2 LQKENI come from the germline V gene. The length of the CDR3 is 15 residues. CDR3 sequence (DNA): TGTGCCAGCTCACCACCGTCACGTTCCTACAATGAGCAGTTCTTC. Protein sequence: CASSPPSRSYNEQFF.

This rearrangement joins TRBV11-2 to TRBJ2-7, with 9 bases aligning to TRBD2. J was trimmed by 3 bases and V by 1 base; bases with no gene match: 1. This CDR3 is built from 14 residues. Per germline, CDR1 SGHAT and CDR2 FQNNGV. CDR3 region: CASSLGLAVYEQYF. DNA of the CDR3: TGTGCCAGCAGCTTAGGACTAGCGGTCTACGAGCAGTACTTC.

J is TRBJ1-2 and V is TRBV19; the D gene is possibly TRBD1 (5 bases). This CDR3 comprises 15 residues. CDR1 LNHDA and CDR2 SQIVND come from the germline V gene (reference sequence). V was shortened by 3 bases and J by 4 bases, with 15 bases between the two germline ends. For the CDR3, the DNA is TGTGCCAGTAGTATTGCGGGGGATCGGGGCTATGGCTACACCTTC. It specifies CASSIAGDRGYGYTF.

The chain is built from TRBV28 and TRBJ1-6; D possibly corresponds to TRBD1 (6 bases). This CDR3 has 15 amino acids. V dropped 6 bases and J dropped 7 bases, with 16 bases sitting between them. Germline lookup yields CDR1 MDHEN and CDR2 SYDVKM. The CDR3 region is CASRETGMRNSPLHF. CDR3 DNA: TGTGCCAGCAGAGAAACAGGGATGAGGAATTCACCCCTCCACTTT.

The chain has TRBV9 and TRBJ2-7, with D maybe TRBD1 (6 bases). Trimming cost V 3 bases and J 2 bases, with 15 bases left between them. Looked up from germline, CDR1 is SGDLS and CDR2 is YYNGEE. CDR3 length equals 15 residues. CDR3 in DNA: TGTGCCAGCAGCGCCGAAGTGGGGGCGACCTACGAGCAGTACTTC. Protein sequence: CASSAEVGATYEQYF.

J is TRBJ1-2 and V is TRBV5-1; D unresolved. CDR1 and CDR2 from the germline V gene are SGHRS and YFSETQ. The germline V and J ends were trimmed by 3 bases and 8 bases, with 14 bases remaining between them. The CDR3 length is 13 residues. CDR3 sequence: CASSYLPTNGYTF. The CDR3 coding sequence is TGCGCCAGCAGCTACCTCCCCACAAACGGCTACACCTTC.

The J gene is TRBJ2-7, the V gene TRBV6-5; D perhaps matches TRBD2 (6 bases). The CDR3 extends over 15 amino acids. CDR1 MNHEY and CDR2 SVGAGI come from the germline V gene. Deletions cut 1 base from V and 2 bases from J, with 12 bases between. In DNA, the CDR3 is TGTGCCAGCAGTTACTATAGGACGGGAGCCTACGAGCAGTACTTC. Its translation: CASSYYRTGAYEQYF.

This clone appeared a single time. The chain couples TRBV30 to TRBJ2-3, with D possibly TRBD1 on 5 matching bases. Germline-derived CDR1 and CDR2 are GTSNPN and SVGIG (reference sequence). The CDR3 is made up of 12 amino acids. V was shortened by 5 bases and J by 6 bases, with 12 bases between the two germline ends. CDR3 in DNA: TGTGCCTGGGGGGCGACCCGTGATACGCAGTATTTT. Encoded protein: CAWGATRDTQYF.

This clone has only a few counts. This rearrangement joins TRBV7-2 to TRBJ2-3; 8 bases line up with TRBD1. The length of the CDR3 is 16 residues. V lost 0 bases, J lost 5 bases, and 7 bases stayed unmatched. Per germline, CDR1 SGHTA and CDR2 FQGNSA. The CDR3: CASSLAWTGIGDTQYF. In DNA form, the CDR3 reads TGTGCCAGCAGCTTAGCATGGACAGGGATAGGAGATACGCAGTATTTT.

The V gene is TRBV30, the J gene TRBJ1-1, with TRBD1 matching 8 bases. CDR1 is GTSNPN, CDR2 SVGIG, per germline (reference sequence). The trim removed 4 bases at V and 2 bases at J, leaving 6 bases unmatched. There are 14 residues in the CDR3. The CDR3 DNA reads TGTGCCTGGACCTGGACAGGGAAAAACACTGAAGCTTTCTTT. This sequence encodes CAWTWTGKNTEAFF.

This chain links TRBV6-2 or TRBV6-3 with TRBJ2-1; no definite D call. Germline values: CDR1 MNHEY, CDR2 SVGEGT. Trimming cost V 6 bases and J 4 bases, with 22 bases left between them. The CDR3 contains 17 residues. DNA for the CDR3: TGTGCCAGCAGCCCTCCCCCGAAGGGTTTTATTTACAATGAGCAGTTCTTC. It specifies CASSPPPKGFIYNEQFF.

The V and J genes are TRBV30 and TRBJ1-6; TRBD1 aligns across 7 bases. The CDR3 sequence is 16 residues long. In germline, CDR1 is GTSNPN, CDR2 SVGIG (reference sequence). Trimming cost V 7 bases and J 7 bases; bases outside gene matches: 16. The CDR3 loop is CALLAATGTVNSPLHF. CDR3 in DNA: TGTGCCTTGCTGGCTGCAACCGGGACAGTAAATTCACCCCTCCACTTT. Full variable domain (outside the CDR3, taken from reference TRBV30 and TRBJ1-6): SQTIHQWPATLVQPVGSPLSLECTVEGTSNPNLYWYRQAAGRGLQLLFYSVGIGQISSEVPQNLSASRPQDRQFILSSKKLLLSDSGFYLCALLAATGTVNSPLHFGNGTRLTVT.

This chain connects TRBV27 to TRBJ2-2, with D maybe TRBD1 (6 bases). There are 16 residues in the CDR3. Trimming removed 3 bases from V and 2 bases from J, with 13 bases in between. The germline gives CDR1 MNHEY, CDR2 SMNVEV (reference sequence). The CDR3 bases are TGTGCCAGCAGTTTGGTGGGACAAATCAACACCGGGGAGCTGTTTTTT. This sequence encodes CASSLVGQINTGELFF.

This chain uses TRBV10-2 with TRBJ2-1; D not certain. CDR1 is WSHSY and CDR2 is SAAADI in the germline V gene. The CDR3 loop spans 16 amino acids. Trimming shortened V by 6 bases and J by 0 bases, and 15 bases separated the two germline ends. CDR3 sequence reads: CASSHGYPGSYNEQFF. CDR3 nucleotide sequence: TGCGCCAGCAGCCATGGATACCCCGGCTCCTACAATGAGCAGTTCTTC.

The chain has TRBV30 and TRBJ1-1, with D perhaps matching TRBD1 (6 bases). This CDR3 has 13 residues. Germline lookup yields CDR1 GTSNPN and CDR2 SVGIG (reference sequence). The V end lost 1 base, the J end lost 11 bases, and 17 bases lay between the germline ends. This CDR3 is CAWSESRTVWAFF. As DNA, the CDR3 is TGTGCCTGGAGTGAATCCCGGACAGTGTGGGCTTTCTTT.

The chain couples TRBV18 to TRBJ2-3; D remains ambiguous. The V and J ends lost 4 bases and 11 bases respectively, with 13 bases between them. The CDR3 is 12 residues long. The germline V gene has CDR1 KGHSH and CDR2 LQKENI. This CDR3 reads CASSQQSREQYF. The CDR3 coding sequence is TGTGCCAGCTCACAACAGTCACGAGAGCAGTATTTT.

The table lists this clone with a few counts. The chain uses TRBV4-1 and TRBJ1-2; 7 bases are a match to TRBD1. Germline V gene lookup returns CDR1 MGHRA and CDR2 YSYEKL. Germline trimming cut 1 base from V and 7 bases from J; bases unmatched to any gene: 6. The CDR3 is 14 residues long. The CDR3 DNA reads as TGCGCCAGCAGCCAAGCGAGAGACAGGGCTGGCTACACCTTC. This encodes CASSQARDRAGYTF.

This rearrangement joins TRBV5-1 to TRBJ1-1, with unresolved D. This CDR3 has 15 amino acids. Germline loops: CDR1 SGHRS, CDR2 YFSETQ. The V and J ends lost 7 bases and 1 base respectively, with 17 bases between them. CDR3 sequence reads: CASYPGAAENTEAFF. The CDR3 nucleotides are TGCGCCAGCTATCCGGGAGCGGCAGAGAACACTGAAGCTTTCTTT.

V is TRBV7-9 and J is TRBJ2-3; a possible D gene is TRBD2 (6 bases). V was trimmed by 4 bases and J by 2 bases, leaving 10 bases between them. The germline V gene encodes CDR1 SEHNR and CDR2 FQNEAQ (reference sequence). The CDR3 sequence is 14 residues long. Written as DNA, the CDR3 is TGTGCCAGCAGCTACGGACTAAACACAGATACGCAGTATTTT. Its translation is CASSYGLNTDTQYF.

This rearrangement joins TRBV7-3 to TRBJ1-1; 9 bases fit TRBD1. After removal of 2 bases from V and 5 bases from J, the junction contained 3 bases not matched to a gene. This CDR3 contains 14 residues. CDR1 and CDR2 from the germline V gene are SGHTA and FQGTGA. In nucleotides, the CDR3 is TGTGCCAGCAGCTTAGGGGACAGGGAGACTGAAGCTTTCTTT. This translates into CASSLGDRETEAFF.